What follows are 31 T cell receptor beta chains derived from one specimen sequenced in a study of cytomegalovirus exposure and HLA in healthy donors. Use of 60 Vbeta and 13 Jbeta primers characterized the PCR. Produced via immunoSEQ multiplex PCR; TCRdb's table is partial and in-frame only. The sample holds roughly 200,000 clones. Sequencing input: PBMCs. Receptor source: a girl aged 2-15 years in good health and CMV-seropositive.

The rearrangement links TRBV28 to TRBJ2-5; TRBD2 matches 8 bases. CDR1 and CDR2 (germline): MDHEN, SYDVKM. V shed 7 bases and J 3 bases; nucleotides not matched to a gene: 16. The CDR3 runs to 17 residues. The CDR3 nucleotides are TGTGCCAGCACCTATGGGGGGCTAGCGGGCGGCGAAGAGACCCAGTACTTC. This gives the protein CASTYGGLAGGEETQYF.

This chain joins TRBV28 and TRBJ2-5; 7 nucleotides line up with TRBD2. The trim removed 8 bases at V and 5 bases at J, leaving 14 bases unmatched. The CDR3 length is 15 residues. Germline loops: CDR1 MDHEN, CDR2 SYDVKM. CDR3 sequence: CASQPPGEGGETQYF. The DNA of the CDR3 is TGTGCCAGCCAACCGCCCGGGGAGGGAGGCGAGACCCAGTACTTC.

This sequence joins TRBV10-3 and TRBJ2-7; 10 nucleotides match TRBD2. Per the germline V gene, CDR1 is ENHRY and CDR2 is SYGVKD. The CDR3 consists of 18 residues. The V and J ends lost 0 bases and 5 bases, in that order; junction bases with no gene match: 13. This chain's CDR3 is CAISESRGGLAGAHEQYF. The CDR3 coding sequence is TGTGCCATCAGTGAGTCGAGGGGGGGCCTAGCGGGAGCCCACGAGCAGTACTTC.

The V gene is TRBV29-1, the J gene TRBJ1-1; no reliable D call. Germline V gene lookup returns CDR1 SQVTM and CDR2 ANQGSEA. The CDR3 runs to 13 residues. The CDR3, as DNA: TGCAGTGCCGTCGGGTATACGAACACTGAAGCTTTCTTT. It specifies CSAVGYTNTEAFF.

J is TRBJ2-2 and V is TRBV11-2; weak D call: TRBD2 (6 bases). The CDR3 is made up of 18 amino acids. Germline-derived CDR1 and CDR2 are SGHAT and FQNNGV. Between the trimmed V and J ends, which lost 2 bases and 0 bases, there was a span of 16 bases. DNA of the CDR3: TGTGCCAGCAGCTTATGGATATTGACGGGGGCGAACACCGGGGAGCTGTTTTTT. Encoded protein: CASSLWILTGANTGELFF.

V and J are TRBV11-2 and TRBJ2-7, with 8 bases lining up with TRBD1. V lost 0 bases, J lost 2 bases, and 15 bases stayed unmatched. CDR1 is SGHAT and CDR2 is FQNNGV in the germline V gene. This CDR3 spans 19 amino acids. CDR3: CASSLDIGRAGGETYEQYF. As DNA, the CDR3 is TGTGCCAGCAGCTTAGATATCGGTAGGGCAGGGGGCGAGACCTACGAGCAGTACTTC.

The CDR3 region is CASSGRDPDGEQYF. CDR3 nucleotide sequence: TGTGCCAGCAGTGGCCGGGATCCTGACGGCGAGCAGTACTTC. V usage is TRBV6-5 and J usage is TRBJ2-7, with a weak D call TRBD2 (5 bases). Trimming took off 5 bases at V and 6 bases at J, with 17 bases between the two ends. CDR3 length equals 14 residues. Germline loops: CDR1 MNHEY, CDR2 SVGAGI.

The chain is built from TRBV19 and TRBJ2-1; 10 bases match TRBD2. V lost 6 bases, J lost 2 bases, and 7 bases stayed unmatched. The CDR3 length is 16 residues. Germline V gene data show CDR1 as LNHDA and CDR2 as SQIVND (reference sequence). Here the CDR3 reads CASRPWTSGPYNEQFF. As DNA, the CDR3 is TGTGCCAGTAGACCCTGGACTAGCGGCCCCTACAATGAGCAGTTCTTC.

The chain links TRBV15 to TRBJ1-3, with TRBD1 identical over 7 bases. V shed 2 bases and J 4 bases; nucleotides not matched to a gene: 8. The CDR3 is made up of 16 amino acids. Germline V lookup: CDR1 LNHNV, CDR2 YYDKDF (reference sequence). The CDR3, as DNA: TGTGCCACCAGCAGAACATTACAGGGGAGCGGAAACACCATATATTTT. It encodes CATSRTLQGSGNTIYF.

V gene TRBV5-1 combines with J gene TRBJ1-1; perhaps TRBD1 as D (6 bases). CDR1 and CDR2 from the germline V gene are SGHRS and YFSETQ. The V end lost 9 bases, the J end lost 3 bases, and 18 bases lay between the germline ends. The CDR3 spans 14 residues. The CDR3 is CATKIEGGDTEAFF. As DNA, the CDR3 is TGCGCCACCAAAATCGAGGGGGGGGACACTGAAGCTTTCTTT.

V usage is TRBV10-3 and J usage is TRBJ2-5, with unresolved D. Near its end, the DNA agrees better with TRBJ2-7, so the J call may be wrong. Germline lookup yields CDR1 ENHRY and CDR2 SYGVKD. The CDR3 totals 15 residues. DNA for the CDR3: TGTGCCATCAGTGCCCAGAGAGGTTTAGGCTACGAGCAGTACTTC. Translation: CAISAQRGLGYEQYF.

The genes are TRBV4-1 and TRBJ1-5; D perhaps matches TRBD1 (5 bases). The ends were cut back, 2 bases at V and 1 base at J, with 9 bases in the middle. Looked up from germline, CDR1 is MGHRA and CDR2 is YSYEKL. This CDR3 has 15 amino acids. CDR3 region: CASSQRGGSNQPQHF. Here the CDR3 DNA reads TGCGCCAGCAGCCAACGGGGGGGGAGCAATCAGCCCCAGCATTTT.

This chain uses TRBV9 with TRBJ1-3; a possible D gene is TRBD1 (6 bases). Deletions cut 0 bases from V and 5 bases from J, with 12 bases between. The CDR3 runs 15 residues. Germline CDR1 is SGDLS and CDR2 is YYNGEE. CDR3 loop: CASSVGAGARNTIYF. CDR3 nucleotides: TGTGCCAGCAGCGTAGGGGCAGGGGCTCGAAACACCATATATTTT.

The V call is TRBV6-1, the J call TRBJ1-5, with a possible D match to TRBD1 (6 bases). This CDR3 region has 16 residues. The germline V gene encodes CDR1 MNHNS and CDR2 SASEGT. Between the trimmed V and J ends, which lost 2 bases and 2 bases, there was a span of 13 bases. The CDR3 loop is CASSETGSYGNQPQHF. CDR3 nucleotide sequence: TGTGCCAGCAGTGAAACAGGGAGTTACGGCAATCAGCCCCAGCATTTT.

The chain is built from TRBV6-1 and TRBJ2-1, with D possibly TRBD2 on 6 matching bases. CDR1 is MNHNS, CDR2 SASEGT, per germline. The CDR3 is 14 amino acids. V was pared by 4 bases and J by 7 bases, with 14 bases between. CDR3 sequence: CASSAGTVKNEQFF. The DNA of the CDR3 is TGTGCCAGCAGTGCTGGGACTGTTAAAAATGAGCAGTTCTTC.

This chain connects TRBV5-1 to TRBJ2-3; 13 bases align to TRBD2. This CDR3 spans 17 amino acids. Trimming took 3 bases from V and 0 from J; bases not matched to a gene: 4. The germline gives CDR1 SGHRS, CDR2 YFSETQ. CDR3 in DNA: TGCGCCAGCAGCTGGGGGACTAGCGGGACTAGCACAGATACGCAGTATTTT. Amino acids: CASSWGTSGTSTDTQYF.

This chain uses TRBV29-1 with TRBJ2-2; TRBD1 is a possible D gene (5 bases). V lost 3 bases and J 5 bases, leaving 10 bases between the germline ends. Germline CDR1 SQVTM, CDR2 ANQGSEA. CDR3 length equals 13 residues. The CDR3 loop reads CSVEKQVTGELFF. DNA of the CDR3: TGCAGCGTTGAGAAACAGGTTACCGGGGAGCTGTTTTTT.

The chain couples TRBV5-4 to TRBJ2-2, with D possibly TRBD2 on 6 matching bases. The germline CDR1 and CDR2 sequences are SGHNT and YYREEE (reference sequence). Trimming removed 1 base from V and 4 bases from J, with 20 bases in between. This CDR3 has 18 residues. Here the CDR3 reads CASSLPSYGGRGTGELFF. CDR3 nucleotides: TGTGCCAGCAGCTTGCCGTCATATGGGGGGAGAGGCACCGGGGAGCTGTTTTTT.

This sequence joins TRBV6-6 and TRBJ1-1, with 8 bases aligning to TRBD1. Losses at the gene ends were 0 bases for V and 4 bases for J; bases not matched to a gene: 1. Germline V lookup: CDR1 MNHNY, CDR2 SVGAGI (reference sequence). CDR3 length: 14 residues. This CDR3 reads CASSYSQGATEAFF. In DNA, the CDR3 is TGTGCCAGCAGTTACTCGCAGGGGGCCACTGAAGCTTTCTTT.

The rearrangement joins TRBV27 to TRBJ2-7, with D possibly TRBD1 on 5 matching bases. V was shortened by 3 bases and J by 6 bases, with 9 bases between the two germline ends. Germline values: CDR1 MNHEY, CDR2 SMNVEV (reference sequence). This CDR3 is built from 12 residues. The CDR3 is CASSFSGREQYF. CDR3 in DNA: TGTGCCAGCAGTTTTTCAGGGCGCGAGCAGTACTTC.

This chain links TRBV10-3 with TRBJ2-1; a weak D match, TRBD2 (6 bases). CDR1 is ENHRY, CDR2 SYGVKD, per germline. V lost 11 bases to trimming and J lost 5 bases, with 13 bases between them. This CDR3 has 12 residues. The CDR3 nucleotides read TGTGCCGGCGGGGTGGGCGACAATGAGCAGTTCTTC. This sequence encodes CAGGVGDNEQFF.

This chain joins TRBV10-1 and TRBJ1-1; no reliable D call. The CDR3 runs 14 residues. V lost 6 bases, J lost 1 base, and 12 bases lay in between. In germline, CDR1 is WNHNN, CDR2 SYGVQD (reference sequence). This chain's CDR3 is CASRPGLGNTEAFF. The CDR3, as DNA: TGCGCCAGCAGGCCTGGACTGGGGAACACTGAAGCTTTCTTT.

This chain's CDR3 is CASSYAGAGKEKLFF. CDR3 coding DNA: TGTGCCAGCAGTTATGCAGGGGCCGGAAAGGAAAAACTGTTTTTT. The chain couples TRBV5-6 to TRBJ1-4; D might be TRBD1 (6 bases). V was trimmed by 5 bases and J by 8 bases, leaving 19 bases between them. CDR1 and CDR2 from the germline V gene are SGHDT and YYEEEE. The CDR3 consists of 15 residues.

This chain connects TRBV27 to TRBJ2-7; possible D gene TRBD2, 5 bases. CDR3 length: 15 residues. CDR1 is MNHEY and CDR2 is SMNVEV in the germline V gene (reference sequence). V shed 4 bases and J shed 6 bases, with 19 bases lying between them. CDR3 region: CASSSALTGYREQYF. The CDR3, as DNA: TGTGCCAGCAGTTCAGCACTGACGGGATACCGCGAGCAGTACTTC.

V usage is TRBV14 and J usage is TRBJ1-2; D unclear. The germline V gene has CDR1 SGHDN and CDR2 FVKESK. Deletions cut 2 bases from V and 4 bases from J, with 11 bases between. This CDR3 spans 14 amino acids. CDR3 coding DNA: TGTGCCAGCAGCCAAAAGCGATTCGGCTATGGCTACACCTTC. Translated: CASSQKRFGYGYTF.

J is TRBJ2-7 and V is TRBV19; 8 nucleotides align to TRBD1. The V gene end was trimmed by 4 bases and the J gene end by 2 bases; junction bases not matched to a gene: 4. Germline V gene lookup returns CDR1 LNHDA and CDR2 SQIVND (reference sequence). This CDR3 contains 14 residues. CDR3 in amino acids: CASSRQGWTYEQYF. Here the CDR3 DNA reads TGTGCCAGTAGTAGACAGGGGTGGACCTACGAGCAGTACTTC.

J is TRBJ1-2 and V is TRBV5-5; 7 bases are a match to TRBD1. The CDR3 extends over 17 amino acids. Germline values: CDR1 SGHKS, CDR2 YYEKEE (reference sequence). Germline trimming cut 4 bases from V and 2 bases from J; bases unmatched to any gene: 14. In DNA form, the CDR3 reads TGTGCCAGCAGCCCTAATCTACAGGGGCGCTTAAACTATGGCTACACCTTC. It yields the protein CASSPNLQGRLNYGYTF.

CDR3 sequence: CASSVNTDTQYF. Here the CDR3 DNA reads TGCGCCAGCAGCGTTAACACAGATACGCAGTATTTT. V is TRBV5-1 and J is TRBJ2-3; D remains ambiguous. Trimming left V 4 bases short and J 2 bases short, with 5 bases between. The CDR3 runs to 12 residues. Per germline, CDR1 SGHRS and CDR2 YFSETQ.

The chain couples TRBV18 to TRBJ1-2, with D perhaps matching TRBD1 (6 bases). The CDR3 length is 12 residues. Germline CDR1 KGHSH, CDR2 LQKENI. The V end was cut by 3 bases, the J end by 4 bases, with 6 bases between. The CDR3 coding sequence is TGTGCCAGCTCACCGGACAGCTATGGCTACACCTTC. The encoded protein is CASSPDSYGYTF.

V gene TRBV18 combines with J gene TRBJ2-1, with D perhaps matching TRBD2 (7 bases). Per germline, CDR1 KGHSH and CDR2 LQKENI. V was trimmed by 3 bases and J by 9 bases, leaving 18 bases between them. CDR3 length: 15 residues. CDR3 nucleotide sequence: TGTGCCAGCTCACCCGTCACAGGGAGGGAGGGTGAGCAGTTCTTC. Its translation: CASSPVTGREGEQFF.

The chain carries TRBV19 and TRBJ2-3, with D possibly being TRBD2 (5 bases). Looked up from germline, CDR1 is LNHDA and CDR2 is SQIVND (reference sequence). Trimming stripped 3 bases from V and 4 bases from J, with 8 bases between. This CDR3 has 13 residues. The chain's CDR3 is CASSIVGADTQYF. CDR3 DNA: TGTGCCAGTAGTATTGTCGGGGCAGATACGCAGTATTTT.